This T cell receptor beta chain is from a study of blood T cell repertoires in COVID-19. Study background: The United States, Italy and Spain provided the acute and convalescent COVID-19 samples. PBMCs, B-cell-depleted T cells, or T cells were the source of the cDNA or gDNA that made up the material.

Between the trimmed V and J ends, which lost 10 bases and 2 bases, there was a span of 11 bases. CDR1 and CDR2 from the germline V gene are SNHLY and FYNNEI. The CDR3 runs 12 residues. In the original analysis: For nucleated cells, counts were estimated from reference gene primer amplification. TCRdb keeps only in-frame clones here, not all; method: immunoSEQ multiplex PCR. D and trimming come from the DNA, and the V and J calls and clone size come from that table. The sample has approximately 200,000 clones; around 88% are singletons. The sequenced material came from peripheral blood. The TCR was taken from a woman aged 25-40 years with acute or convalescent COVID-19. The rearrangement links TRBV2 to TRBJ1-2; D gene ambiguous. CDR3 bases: TGTGCCAACAGCATGGAGAACTATGGCTACACCTTC. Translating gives CANSMENYGYTF.